The clone carrying this T cell receptor (beta chain) has ten or more counts. TCRdb reprocessed the 5' RACE reads via MiXCR and lists one record per CDR3 protein. The table includes hundreds of thousands of distinct CDR3 sequences, 10% to 15% detected once. The CDR3 length is 14 residues. Trimming shortened V by 3 bases and J by 3 bases, and 10 bases separated the two germline ends. CDR1 SGHVS and CDR2 FNYEAQ come from the germline V gene. This entry is derived from a study of identical twins. This sample also appeared in a second study, on yellow fever vaccine responses in identical twins.

The genes are TRBV7-6 and TRBJ2-3; no reliable D call. The specimen was PBMCs. The sequence came from a young woman in good health. The CDR3 protein is CASSFGQVTDTQYF. The CDR3 DNA follows: TGTGCCAGCAGCTTCGGGCAGGTTACAGATACGCAGTATTTT.